This record looks at one T cell receptor (beta chain) sequence and its context. No antigen is known for it. TCRdb called the reads again in MiXCR, with one record for every CDR3 protein. The sample shows about 160,000 distinct CDR3 sequences, about a fifth of them seen only once. The germline gives CDR1 LGHNA, CDR2 YSLEER. V was trimmed by 0 bases and J by 4 bases, leaving 9 bases between them. This CDR3 has 14 amino acids. The data stem from a study of T cell repertoires in cytomegalovirus infection. About the research overall: Well-studied HLA-B-restricted CMV epitopes were used in the study alongside recently identified HLA-C-restricted ones. Based on public TCR beta signatures, there were indications of CMV infection and of a matching HLA type.

Study findings and constraints: Cumulated frequencies of public TCR beta families served to identify carriers of CMV plus the relevant HLA. HLA-C-restricted TCR beta clonotypes specific for CMV led the ex vivo response.

The input for sequencing was CD8+ T cells from cultured PBMCs, taken from culture after CMV antigen stimulation. The gene calls are TRBV4-3 and TRBJ2-5; possibly TRBD1 for D (5 bases). The TCR comes from a human donor in good health (CMV status not recorded). Some clones in this sample may be carry-over from other donors' samples. CDR3 sequence: CASSQEGVRETQYF. CDR3 in DNA: TGCGCCAGCAGCCAAGAAGGGGTACGAGAGACCCAGTACTTC.